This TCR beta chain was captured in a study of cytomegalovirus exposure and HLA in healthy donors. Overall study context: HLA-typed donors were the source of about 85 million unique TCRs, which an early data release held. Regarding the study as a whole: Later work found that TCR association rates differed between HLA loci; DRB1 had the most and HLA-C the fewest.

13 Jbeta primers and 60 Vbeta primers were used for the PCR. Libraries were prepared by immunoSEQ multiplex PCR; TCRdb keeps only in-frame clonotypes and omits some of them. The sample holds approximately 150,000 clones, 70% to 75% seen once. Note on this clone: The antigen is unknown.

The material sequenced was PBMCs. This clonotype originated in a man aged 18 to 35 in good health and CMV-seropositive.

The CDR3 reads CASSAVENINEQFF. Written as DNA, the CDR3 is TGTGCCAGCAGCGCCGTGGAGAATATCAATGAGCAGTTCTTC. This chain joins TRBV5-4 and TRBJ2-1; D not certain. Germline V gene data show CDR1 as SGHNT and CDR2 as YYREEE (reference sequence). The V end lost 4 bases, the J end lost 6 bases, and 14 bases lay between the germline ends. The CDR3 runs to 14 residues.